The 13 T cell receptor beta chains below all came from one sample that was sequenced in a study of shared clonotypes between healthy human individuals. As defined, naive CD8 cells were CD45RO-negative and positively selected for CCR7, with terminally differentiated effector memory CD45RA+ cells excluded. The method was immunoSEQ multiplex PCR; TCRdb's version includes in-frame clones alone and lacks a portion of them. The table lists about 2 million clones, approximately 94% of them singletons. Sequencing was done on a sample of naive CD8+ T cells sorted from blood. These receptors originate from a man aged 18-30 years in good health.

The chain is built from TRBV2 and TRBJ1-1; D unresolved. Germline V CDR1 and CDR2: SNHLY, FYNNEI. Trimming removed 0 bases at V and 8 bases at J, with 19 bases between. This CDR3 spans 16 amino acids. CDR3 in DNA: TGTGCCAGCAGTGAAGCGCTATGGGGAGGGCATGTGGAAGCTTTCTTT. Residues: CASSEALWGGHVEAFF. Full variable domain (missing parts from reference TRBV2 and TRBJ1-1): EPEVTQTPSHQVTQMGQEVILRCVPISNHLYFYWYRQILGQKVEFLVSFYNNEISEKSEIFDDQFSVERPDGSNFTLKIRSTKLEDSAMYFCASSEALWGGHVEAFFGQGTRLTVV.

The rearrangement uses TRBV7-9 and TRBJ2-5; D uncertain. The V gene's germline CDR1 is SEHNR and CDR2 FQNEAQ (reference sequence). This CDR3 has 15 amino acids. The ends were cut back, 5 bases at V and 4 bases at J, with 17 bases in the middle. The CDR3 DNA reads as TGTGCCAGCAGCCCGAAAGTAGTCCAAAGAGAGACCCAGTACTTC. Translated: CASSPKVVQRETQYF.

The genes are TRBV7-9 and TRBJ2-1, with D tentatively TRBD2 (5 bases). Germline V gene sequence: CDR1 SEHNR, CDR2 FQNEAQ (reference sequence). The V end was cut by 5 bases, the J end by 6 bases, with 17 bases between. The CDR3 sequence is 15 residues long. CDR3 in amino acids: CASSPWAGGSNEQFF. CDR3 nucleotide sequence: TGTGCCAGCAGCCCTTGGGCGGGCGGTTCCAATGAGCAGTTCTTC.

CDR3: CASSLGFRSSYNEQFF. For the CDR3, the DNA is TGTGCCAGCAGTTTAGGTTTTCGGAGCTCCTACAATGAGCAGTTCTTC. The chain carries TRBV27 and TRBJ2-1; no clear D gene. CDR1 and CDR2 (germline): MNHEY, SMNVEV (reference sequence). The V gene lost 2 bases and the J gene lost 0 bases, with 11 bases spanning the gap. This CDR3 contains 16 residues.

This chain links TRBV4-1 with TRBJ2-7, with 13 bases fitting TRBD2. The length of the CDR3 is 16 residues. With V trimmed by 1 base and J by 3 bases, 3 bases remained unmatched. CDR1 and CDR2 from the germline V gene are MGHRA and YSYEKL. DNA of the CDR3: TGCGCCAGCAGCCAAGTTCGACTAGCGGGGGGCTACGAGCAGTACTTC. Amino acids: CASSQVRLAGGYEQYF.

The DNA for the CDR3 is TGCGCCAGCAGCCAAGATCGGGACTCCTACAATGAGCAGTTCTTC. Translation gives CASSQDRDSYNEQFF. The rearrangement joins TRBV4-1 to TRBJ2-1; D is perhaps TRBD2 (5 bases). Trimming took 0 bases from V and 0 from J, leaving 6 bases between them. The CDR3 has 15 amino acids. Germline assignment: CDR1 MGHRA and CDR2 YSYEKL.

The genes are TRBV2 and TRBJ1-5; a possible D gene is TRBD1 (5 bases). The CDR3 consists of 15 residues. Germline assignment: CDR1 SNHLY and CDR2 FYNNEI. Trimming stripped 1 base from V and 3 bases from J, with 10 bases between. The CDR3 spells CASSEVEGTNQPQHF. In DNA, the CDR3 is TGTGCCAGCAGTGAAGTGGAAGGGACCAATCAGCCCCAGCATTTT.

The chain has TRBV27 and TRBJ1-2; 7 nucleotides line up with TRBD1. The CDR3 loop spans 16 amino acids. Germline-derived CDR1 and CDR2 are MNHEY and SMNVEV (reference sequence). The ends lost 1 base at V and 6 bases at J; junction bases unmatched: 11. CDR3: CASSLYGRGFGHGYTF. In DNA form, the CDR3 reads TGTGCCAGCAGTTTATACGGCAGGGGGTTTGGACATGGCTACACCTTC.

DNA of the CDR3: TGCGCCAGCAGGCGTCCGGGGGGGCACACTGAAGCTTTCTTT. Residues: CASRRPGGHTEAFF. The chain employs TRBV5-1 and TRBJ1-1, with D perhaps TRBD1 (6 bases). Per germline, CDR1 SGHRS and CDR2 YFSETQ. Trimming pared 5 bases from V and 3 bases from J, leaving 14 bases between. The CDR3 sequence is 14 residues long.

This chain links TRBV29-1 with TRBJ2-1, with TRBD1 identical over 11 bases. After removal of 4 bases from V and 5 bases from J, the junction contained 13 bases not matched to a gene. CDR3 length: 17 residues. Germline V gene lookup returns CDR1 SQVTM and CDR2 ANQGSEA. The DNA of the CDR3 is TGCAGCGTTGTGGGTTTTTGGACAGGGGGCTTCGACAATGAGCAGTTCTTC. Its translation: CSVVGFWTGGFDNEQFF.

V usage is TRBV4-3 and J usage is TRBJ2-7, with D perhaps given as TRBD1 or TRBD2 (6 bases each). V dropped 0 bases and J dropped 7 bases, with 16 bases sitting between them. Germline V gene data show CDR1 as LGHNA and CDR2 as YSLEER. CDR3 length: 15 amino acids. CDR3 nucleotides: TGCGCCAGCAGCCAAGATAGGGGGGCCCTCTGGGAGCAGTACTTC. Protein sequence: CASSQDRGALWEQYF.

Regarding this clone: At the DNA level, this CDR3 is encoded by other sequences in the same sample as well. The rearrangement joins TRBV4-3 to TRBJ1-1; tentatively, D is TRBD1 (6 bases). The CDR3 spans 15 residues. The germline V and J ends were trimmed by 0 bases and 4 bases, with 12 bases remaining between them. CDR1 and CDR2 (germline): LGHNA, YSLEER. This CDR3 reads CASSQDGGAGTEAFF. CDR3 sequence (DNA): TGCGCCAGCAGCCAAGATGGGGGGGCAGGCACTGAAGCTTTCTTT.

The count of this clone is one. Other DNA variants within this sample encode the same CDR3. This chain links TRBV5-4 with TRBJ2-7; 8 bases map to TRBD1. The CDR3 is 15 residues long. The V segment lost 0 bases and the J segment 0 bases; nucleotides outside the gene matches: 2. Germline V lookup: CDR1 SGHNT, CDR2 YYREEE (reference sequence). The CDR3 sequence is CASSLGQGASYEQYF. The CDR3 nucleotides read TGTGCCAGCAGCTTGGGCCAGGGGGCCTCCTACGAGCAGTACTTC.